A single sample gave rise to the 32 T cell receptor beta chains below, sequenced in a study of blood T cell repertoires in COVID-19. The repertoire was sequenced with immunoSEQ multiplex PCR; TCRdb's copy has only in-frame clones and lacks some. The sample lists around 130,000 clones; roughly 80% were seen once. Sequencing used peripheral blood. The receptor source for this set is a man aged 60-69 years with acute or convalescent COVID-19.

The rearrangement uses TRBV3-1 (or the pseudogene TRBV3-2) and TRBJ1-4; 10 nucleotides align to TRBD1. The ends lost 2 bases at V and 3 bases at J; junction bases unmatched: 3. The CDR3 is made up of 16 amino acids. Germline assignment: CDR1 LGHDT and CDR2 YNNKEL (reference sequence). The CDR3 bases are TGTGCCAGCAGCCAAAGAGGGACAGGGGCTAATGAAAAACTGTTTTTT. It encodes CASSQRGTGANEKLFF.

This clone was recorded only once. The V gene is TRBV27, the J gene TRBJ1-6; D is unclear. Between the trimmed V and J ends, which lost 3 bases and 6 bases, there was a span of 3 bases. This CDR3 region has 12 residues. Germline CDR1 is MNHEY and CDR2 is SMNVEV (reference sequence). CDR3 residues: CASSFLNSPLHF. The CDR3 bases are TGTGCCAGCAGTTTTCTTAATTCACCCCTCCACTTT.

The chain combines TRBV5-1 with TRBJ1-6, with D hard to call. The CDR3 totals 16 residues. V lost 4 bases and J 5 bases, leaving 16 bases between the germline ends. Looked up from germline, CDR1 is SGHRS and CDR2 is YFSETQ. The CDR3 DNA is TGCGCCAGCAGCCCCCGGGAGCCACCCCATAATTCACCCCTCCACTTT. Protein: CASSPREPPHNSPLHF.

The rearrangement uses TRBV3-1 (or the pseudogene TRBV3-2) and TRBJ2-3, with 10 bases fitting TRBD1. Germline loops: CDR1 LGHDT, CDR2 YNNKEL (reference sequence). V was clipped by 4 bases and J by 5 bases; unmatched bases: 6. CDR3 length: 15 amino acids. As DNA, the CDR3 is TGTGCCAGCAGCCGTTCCGGGACAGGGGAAGATACGCAGTATTTT. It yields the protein CASSRSGTGEDTQYF.

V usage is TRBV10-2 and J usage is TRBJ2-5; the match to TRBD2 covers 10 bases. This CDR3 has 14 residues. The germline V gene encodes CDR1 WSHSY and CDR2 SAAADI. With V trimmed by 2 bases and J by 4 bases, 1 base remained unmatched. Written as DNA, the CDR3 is TGCGCCAGCAGTGAGCGACTAGCGGGAGAGACCCAGTACTTC. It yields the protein CASSERLAGETQYF.

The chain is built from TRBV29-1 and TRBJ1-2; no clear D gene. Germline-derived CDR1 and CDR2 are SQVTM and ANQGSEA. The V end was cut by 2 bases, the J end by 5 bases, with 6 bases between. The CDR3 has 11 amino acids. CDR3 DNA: TGCAGCGTTGAAACAGTTTATGGCTACACCTTC. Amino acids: CSVETVYGYTF.

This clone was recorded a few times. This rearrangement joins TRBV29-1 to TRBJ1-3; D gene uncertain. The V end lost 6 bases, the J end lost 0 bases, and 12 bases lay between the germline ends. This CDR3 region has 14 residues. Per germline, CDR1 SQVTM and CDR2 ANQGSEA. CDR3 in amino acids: CSVTRESSGNTIYF. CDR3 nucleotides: TGCAGCGTAACACGGGAGAGCTCTGGAAACACCATATATTTT.

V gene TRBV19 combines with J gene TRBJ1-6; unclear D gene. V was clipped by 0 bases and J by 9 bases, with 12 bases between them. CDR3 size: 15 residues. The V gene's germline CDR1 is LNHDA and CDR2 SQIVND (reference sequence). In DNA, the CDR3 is TGTGCCAGTAGTATAGATTCCGCATCGGGTTCACCCCTCCACTTT. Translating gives CASSIDSASGSPLHF. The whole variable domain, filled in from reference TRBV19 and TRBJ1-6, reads DGGITQSPKYLFRKEGQNVTLSCEQNLNHDAMYWYRQDPGQGLRLIYYSQIVNDFQKGDIAEGYSVSREKKESFPLTVTSAQKNPTAFYLCASSIDSASGSPLHFGNGTRLTVT.

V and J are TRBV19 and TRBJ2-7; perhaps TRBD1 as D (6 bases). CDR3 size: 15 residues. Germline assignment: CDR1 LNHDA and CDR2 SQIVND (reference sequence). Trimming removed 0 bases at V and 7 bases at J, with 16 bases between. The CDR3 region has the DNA TGTGCCAGTAGTATAGATCGAGGGGGTGCAGGAGAGCAGTACTTC. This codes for CASSIDRGGAGEQYF. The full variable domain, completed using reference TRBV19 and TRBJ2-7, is DGGITQSPKYLFRKEGQNVTLSCEQNLNHDAMYWYRQDPGQGLRLIYYSQIVNDFQKGDIAEGYSVSREKKESFPLTVTSAQKNPTAFYLCASSIDRGGAGEQYFGPGTRLTVT.

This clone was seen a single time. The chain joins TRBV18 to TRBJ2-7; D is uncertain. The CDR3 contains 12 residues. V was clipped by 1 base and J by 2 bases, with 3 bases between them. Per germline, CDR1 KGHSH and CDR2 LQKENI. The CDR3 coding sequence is TGTGCCAGCTCACCACGGCCCTACGAGCAGTACTTC. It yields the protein CASSPRPYEQYF.

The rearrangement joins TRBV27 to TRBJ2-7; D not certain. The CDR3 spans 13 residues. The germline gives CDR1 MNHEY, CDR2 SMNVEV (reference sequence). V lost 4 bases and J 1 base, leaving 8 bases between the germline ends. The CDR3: CASSSLSSYEQYF. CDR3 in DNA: TGTGCCAGCAGTTCCCTGAGTTCCTACGAGCAGTACTTC.

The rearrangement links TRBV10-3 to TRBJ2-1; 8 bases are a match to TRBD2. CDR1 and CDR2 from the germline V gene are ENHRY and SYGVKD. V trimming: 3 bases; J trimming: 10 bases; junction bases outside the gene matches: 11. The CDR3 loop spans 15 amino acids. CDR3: CAISEREGRYKEQFF. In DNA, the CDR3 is TGTGCCATCAGTGAACGGGAGGGCCGTTATAAGGAGCAGTTCTTC.

The CDR3 region is CAWRLAGGRAEQFF. For the CDR3, the DNA is TGTGCCTGGAGACTAGCGGGAGGGCGGGCTGAGCAGTTCTTC. The V and J genes are TRBV30 and TRBJ2-1, with 13 bases matching TRBD2. The CDR3 sequence is 14 residues long. V shed 3 bases and J 9 bases; nucleotides not matched to a gene: 5. Germline V lookup: CDR1 GTSNPN, CDR2 SVGIG (reference sequence).

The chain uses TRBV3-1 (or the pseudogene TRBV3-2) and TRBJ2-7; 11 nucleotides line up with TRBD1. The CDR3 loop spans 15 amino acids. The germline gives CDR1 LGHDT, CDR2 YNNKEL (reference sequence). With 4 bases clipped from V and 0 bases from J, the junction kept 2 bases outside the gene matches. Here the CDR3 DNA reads TGTGCCAGCAGCCTAGGGACAGGGGGCTCCTACGAGCAGTACTTC. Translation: CASSLGTGGSYEQYF.

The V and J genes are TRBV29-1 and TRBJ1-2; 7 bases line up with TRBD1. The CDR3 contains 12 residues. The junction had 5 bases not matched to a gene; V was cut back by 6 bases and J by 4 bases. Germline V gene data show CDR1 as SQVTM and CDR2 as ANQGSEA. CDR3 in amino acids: CSVQTGVYGYTF. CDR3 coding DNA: TGCAGCGTCCAAACAGGGGTCTATGGCTACACCTTC.

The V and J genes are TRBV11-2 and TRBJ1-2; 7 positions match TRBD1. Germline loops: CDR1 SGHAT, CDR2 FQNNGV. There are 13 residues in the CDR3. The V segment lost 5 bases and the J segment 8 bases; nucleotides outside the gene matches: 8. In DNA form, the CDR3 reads TGTGCCAGCAGCCCCTCCCGGGACAGAGGCTACACCTTC. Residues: CASSPSRDRGYTF.

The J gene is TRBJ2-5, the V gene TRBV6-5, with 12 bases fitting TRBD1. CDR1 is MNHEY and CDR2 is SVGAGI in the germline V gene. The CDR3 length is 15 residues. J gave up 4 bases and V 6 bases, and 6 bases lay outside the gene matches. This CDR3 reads CASSFGTGGLETQYF. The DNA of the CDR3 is TGTGCCAGCAGCTTCGGGACAGGGGGCTTAGAGACCCAGTACTTC.

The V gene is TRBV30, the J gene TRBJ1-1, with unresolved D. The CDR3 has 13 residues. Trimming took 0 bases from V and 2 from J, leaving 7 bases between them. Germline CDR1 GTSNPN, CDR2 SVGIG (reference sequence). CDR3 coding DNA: TGTGCCTGGAGTGTACTTGTTAACACTGAAGCTTTCTTT. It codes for CAWSVLVNTEAFF. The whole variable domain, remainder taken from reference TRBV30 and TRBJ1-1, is SQTIHQWPATLVQPVGSPLSLECTVEGTSNPNLYWYRQAAGRGLQLLFYSVGIGQISSEVPQNLSASRPQDRQFILSSKKLLLSDSGFYLCAWSVLVNTEAFFGQGTRLTVV.

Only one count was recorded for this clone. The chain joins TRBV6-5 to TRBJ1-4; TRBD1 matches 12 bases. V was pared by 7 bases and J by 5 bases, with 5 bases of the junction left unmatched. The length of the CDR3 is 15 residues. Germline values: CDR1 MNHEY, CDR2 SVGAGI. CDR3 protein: CASKGTGGTNEKLFF. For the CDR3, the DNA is TGTGCCAGCAAGGGGACAGGGGGCACCAATGAAAAACTGTTTTTT.

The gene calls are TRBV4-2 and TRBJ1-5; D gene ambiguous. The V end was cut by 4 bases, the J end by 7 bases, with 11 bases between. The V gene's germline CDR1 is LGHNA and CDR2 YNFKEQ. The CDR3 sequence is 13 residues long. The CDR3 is CASSRMAGQPQHF. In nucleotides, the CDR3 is TGTGCCAGCAGCCGAATGGCGGGGCAGCCCCAGCATTTT.

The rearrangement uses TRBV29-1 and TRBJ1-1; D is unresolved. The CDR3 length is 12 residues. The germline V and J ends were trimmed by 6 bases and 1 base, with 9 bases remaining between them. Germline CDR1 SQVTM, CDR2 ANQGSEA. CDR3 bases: TGCAGCGTATTACAGAAGAACACTGAAGCTTTCTTT. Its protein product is CSVLQKNTEAFF.

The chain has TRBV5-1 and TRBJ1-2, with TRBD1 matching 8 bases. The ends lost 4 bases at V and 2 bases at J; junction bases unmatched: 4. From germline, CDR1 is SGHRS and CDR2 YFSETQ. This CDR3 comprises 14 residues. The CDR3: CASSARDRNYGYTF. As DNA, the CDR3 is TGCGCCAGCAGCGCCCGGGACAGGAACTATGGCTACACCTTC. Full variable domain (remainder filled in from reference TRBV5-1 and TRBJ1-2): KAGVTQTPRYLIKTRGQQVTLSCSPISGHRSVSWYQQTPGQGLQFLFEYFSETQRNKGNFPGRFSGRQFSNSRSEMNVSTLELGDSALYLCASSARDRNYGYTFGSGTRLTVV.

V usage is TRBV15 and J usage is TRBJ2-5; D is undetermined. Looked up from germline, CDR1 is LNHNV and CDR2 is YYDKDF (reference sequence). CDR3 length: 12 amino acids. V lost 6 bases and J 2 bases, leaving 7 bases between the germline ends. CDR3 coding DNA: TGTGCCACCAGTCGGAGACAAGAGACCCAGTACTTC. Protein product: CATSRRQETQYF.

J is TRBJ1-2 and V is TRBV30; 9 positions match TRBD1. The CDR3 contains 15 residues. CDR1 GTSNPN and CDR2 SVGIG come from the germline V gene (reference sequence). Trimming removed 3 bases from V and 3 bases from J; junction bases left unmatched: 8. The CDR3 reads CAWSLGGQGDYGYTF. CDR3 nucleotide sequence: TGTGCCTGGAGCCTCGGGGGACAGGGTGACTATGGCTACACCTTC.

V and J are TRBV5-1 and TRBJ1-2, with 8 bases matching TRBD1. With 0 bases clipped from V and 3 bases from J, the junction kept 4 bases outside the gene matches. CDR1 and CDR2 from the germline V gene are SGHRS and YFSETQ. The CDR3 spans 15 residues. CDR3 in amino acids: CASSLGQGFDYGYTF. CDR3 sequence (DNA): TGCGCCAGCAGCTTGGGACAGGGGTTTGACTATGGCTACACCTTC.

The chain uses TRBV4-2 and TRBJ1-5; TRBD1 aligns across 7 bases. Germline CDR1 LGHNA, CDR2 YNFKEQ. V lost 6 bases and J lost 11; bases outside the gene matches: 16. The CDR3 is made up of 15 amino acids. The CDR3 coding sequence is TGTGCCAGCAGGAAGGATGCTGGGTCAGGGGGATCCCAGCATTTT. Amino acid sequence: CASRKDAGSGGSQHF.

CDR3 sequence reads: CASSRTGTTGELFF. The CDR3 bases are TGTGCCAGCAGTCGAACAGGGACGACCGGGGAGCTGTTTTTT. V is TRBV7-7 and J is TRBJ2-2; perhaps TRBD1 as D (6 bases). Trimming left V 6 bases short and J 5 bases short, with 13 bases between. This CDR3 comprises 14 residues. Germline V lookup: CDR1 SSHAT, CDR2 FNYEAQ (reference sequence).

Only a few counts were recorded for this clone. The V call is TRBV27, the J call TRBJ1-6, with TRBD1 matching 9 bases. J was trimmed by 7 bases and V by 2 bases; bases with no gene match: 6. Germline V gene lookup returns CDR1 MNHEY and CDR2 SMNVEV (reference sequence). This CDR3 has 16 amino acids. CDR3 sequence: CASSLLSGTGNSPLHF. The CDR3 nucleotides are TGTGCCAGCAGTTTACTTTCCGGGACAGGGAATTCACCCCTCCACTTT.

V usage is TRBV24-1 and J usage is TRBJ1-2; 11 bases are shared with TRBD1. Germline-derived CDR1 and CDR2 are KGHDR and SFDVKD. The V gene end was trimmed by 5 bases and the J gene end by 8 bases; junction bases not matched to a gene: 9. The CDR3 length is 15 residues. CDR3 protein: CATSAPDRGLWGYTF. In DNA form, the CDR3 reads TGTGCCACCAGTGCCCCGGACAGGGGGCTATGGGGCTACACCTTC.

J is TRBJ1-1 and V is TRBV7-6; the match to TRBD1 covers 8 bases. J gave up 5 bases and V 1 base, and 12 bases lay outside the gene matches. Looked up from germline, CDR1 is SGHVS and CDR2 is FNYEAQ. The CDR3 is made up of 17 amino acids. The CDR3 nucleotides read TGTGCCAGCAGCTTAGAGATCCACAGGGGGGGTGGTACTGAAGCTTTCTTT. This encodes CASSLEIHRGGGTEAFF.

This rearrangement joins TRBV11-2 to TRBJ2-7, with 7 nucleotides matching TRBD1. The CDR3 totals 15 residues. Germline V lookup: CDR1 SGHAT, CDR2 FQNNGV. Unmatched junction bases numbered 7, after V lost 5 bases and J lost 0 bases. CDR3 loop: CASSLDRVYSYEQYF. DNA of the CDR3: TGTGCCAGCAGCCTCGACAGGGTTTACTCCTACGAGCAGTACTTC. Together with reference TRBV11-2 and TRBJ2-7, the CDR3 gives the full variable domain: EAGVAQSPRYKIIEKRQSVAFWCNPISGHATLYWYQQILGQGPKLLIQFQNNGVVDDSQLPKDRFSAERLKGVDSTLKIQPAKLEDSAVYLCASSLDRVYSYEQYFGPGTRLTVT.

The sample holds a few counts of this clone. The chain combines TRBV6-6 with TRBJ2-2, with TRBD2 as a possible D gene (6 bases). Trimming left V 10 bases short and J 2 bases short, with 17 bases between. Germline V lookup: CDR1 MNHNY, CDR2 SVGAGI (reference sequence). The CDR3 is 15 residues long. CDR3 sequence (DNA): TGTGCCATCCCGCGGTTAGCGGAAAACACCGGGGAGCTGTTTTTT. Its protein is CAIPRLAENTGELFF.